One and the same sample provided the 6 T cell receptor beta chains below, sequenced in a study of T-cell memory formation after mild COVID-19. MiXCR was run by TCRdb on the 5' RACE reads, yielding one entry per CDR3 protein. The data contain 200,000 to 300,000 distinct CDR3 sequences, 15% of them singletons. Sample: PBMCs or a T cell subset sorted from them (not recorded which). The source of these receptors is an adult woman who had mild COVID-19 (a few samples of this study predate the infection). Cell type and time point are not known.

Worth noting for this clonotype: A read error may account for a junction end that differs from germline. The chain couples TRBV24-1 to TRBJ2-3; D is uncertain. This CDR3 has 13 residues. The V gene's germline CDR1 is KGHDR and CDR2 SFDVKD. CDR3 bases: TGTGACACCAGTGATCCCCACACAGATACGCAGTATTTT. It is translated as CDTSDPHTDTQYF.

This clonotype was recorded a few times. The rearrangement joins TRBV9 to TRBJ2-4; tentatively, D is TRBD2 (5 bases). The V gene lost 0 bases and the J gene lost 6 bases, with 16 bases spanning the gap. This CDR3 spans 16 amino acids. Per germline, CDR1 SGDLS and CDR2 YYNGEE. The chain's CDR3 is CASSVASPDRGNIQYF. In DNA, the CDR3 is TGTGCCAGCAGCGTAGCTAGCCCCGATCGGGGAAACATTCAGTACTTC.

This clonotype was picked up a small number of times. A junction boundary mismatches the germline segment, possibly from a read error. The rearrangement links TRBV20-1 to TRBJ1-6, with D uncertain. The germline gives CDR1 DFQATT, CDR2 SNEGSKA (reference sequence). The CDR3 runs 13 residues. CDR3 DNA sequence: TGCAGTGCTAGAGATAGTGCTTACTCACCCCTCCCCTTT. The encoded protein is CSARDSAYSPLPF.

The sample holds many counts of this clonotype. V gene TRBV6-1 combines with J gene TRBJ1-5, with no clear D. The ends were cut back, 4 bases at V and 0 bases at J, with 4 bases in the middle. Germline V gene lookup returns CDR1 MNHNS and CDR2 SASEGT. The CDR3 has 13 amino acids. CDR3 protein: CASSGDSNQPQHF. For the CDR3, the DNA is TGTGCCAGCAGTGGGGATAGCAATCAGCCCCAGCATTTT.

The table lists this clonotype with many counts. J is TRBJ2-7 and V is TRBV12-3 or TRBV12-4; no definite D call. V lost 1 base and J 6 bases, leaving 10 bases between the germline ends. The CDR3 has 13 residues. The CDR3 spells CASSLVERSEQYF. The CDR3 DNA reads TGTGCCAGCAGTTTAGTGGAGAGATCCGAGCAGTACTTC.

The V gene is TRBV12-3 or TRBV12-4, the J gene TRBJ1-4; a possible D gene is TRBD1 (5 bases). CDR3 length: 15 residues. Trimming pared 7 bases from V and 4 bases from J, leaving 16 bases between. Here the CDR3 DNA reads TGTGCCAGCACCATAGGAGGGACCTATAATGAAAAACTGTTTTTT. This translates into CASTIGGTYNEKLFF.